This TCR beta chain was sequenced during a study of vaccination effects on CD4 cells after COVID-19. The wider study: Vaccine administered to participants consisted of two doses of either BNT162b2 or mRNA-1273.

Broader study findings: Substantial clonal contraction characterized both infection- and vaccine-induced clones late after vaccination.

Comment on this clone: Its antigen is unidentified.

Method: immunoSEQ multiplex PCR; TCRdb's copy keeps in-frame clones and lacks some. The sample holds about 73,000 clones, about 78% seen once. Antigen-specific CD4+ T cells were first expanded with viral peptide pools by the ViraFEST assay and only then sequenced. The culture ran for approximately 10 days, and then CD4+ T cells were isolated. Nobody among the vaccine recipients had prior SARS-CoV-2 infection (nucleocapsid antibodies were negative). The receptor comes from a human donor who received a COVID-19 vaccine. The sequences come from CD4+ T cells from PBMCs cultured with SARS-CoV-2 spike peptides, collected before COVID-19 vaccination.

In DNA, the CDR3 is TGTGCCAGCAGCCAATCTACAGCCGGTGAAAAACTGTTTTTT. This codes for CASSQSTAGEKLFF. The chain uses TRBV3-1 (or the pseudogene TRBV3-2) and TRBJ1-4; D remains unclear. Trimming cost V 2 bases and J 7 bases, with 11 bases left between them. This CDR3 is built from 14 residues. Germline V gene lookup returns CDR1 LGHDT and CDR2 YNNKEL (reference sequence).